Sequencing of this T cell receptor beta chain was carried out in a study of TIL therapy for anti-PD-1-resistant metastatic lung cancer. This clone was seen more than once but under ten times. Described time point: pre-treatment sample, taken before nivolumab and TIL therapy. Pleural nodules or supraclavicular lymph nodes made up most of the excised metastases sampled. The CDR3 is 14 amino acids. The germline CDR1 and CDR2 sequences are SNHLY and FYNNEI. Trimming left V 4 bases short and J 6 bases short, with 12 bases between. Sequencing used immunoSEQ v3. The method was immunoSEQ multiplex PCR; TCRdb's version includes in-frame clones alone and lacks a portion of them. The sample contains tens of thousands of clones, about two thirds of which appear only once.

The sequence was collected from a person between 25 and 80 years old with non-small cell lung cancer. V usage is TRBV2 and J usage is TRBJ2-2; D remains ambiguous. Sequencing was performed on tumor tissue, taken at baseline. CDR3 residues: CASSGAQRSGELFF. In DNA, the CDR3 is TGTGCCAGCAGTGGCGCTCAAAGGTCCGGGGAGCTGTTTTTT.